Sequencing of this T cell receptor beta chain was carried out in a study of T cells expressing NK-cell markers (dated by TCRdb to about 2020). Regarding the complete study: Three sorted T-cell subsets (CD3+CD56+NKG2C+, CD3+CD56+NKG2C- and CD3+CD56-NKG2C+) from 8 or 9 donors had their TCR beta-chain repertoires profiled. Among the eight sequenced donors, seven were HCMV-seropositive and one was HCMV-seronegative. Randomly selected healthy volunteers, three men and five women, were used as the eight sequenced donors. Sequencing of the libraries produced 2 x 150 bp reads on Illumina HiSeq 2000/2500, MiSeq or NextSeq. The paper as a whole reports these results and caveats: Whether the expanded NKG2C-expressing T cell clones were specific for HCMV antigens was left unclear. Those dominant clonotypes were again the most abundant among CD3+CD56-NKG2C+ cells in several donors, at about 28.3-65%. In roughly 6 donors, the dominant CD3+CD56+NKG2C+ clonotypes were found to rank among the top 10 CD8+ clonotypes and to make up about 1.0-8% of CD8+ T cells.

To note about this clonotype: It has no known antigen specificity.

For CDR1 and CDR2, the germline V gene lists SGHRS and YFSETQ. Measured from the cysteine to the phenylalanine, the CDR3 is 17 residues long. No DNA is listed. HCMV-specific IgG was detected in serum with a commercial ELISA kit to determine HCMV serostatus. Ficoll density gradient centrifugation was used to isolate peripheral blood mononuclear cells from blood. Sequencing was carried out with an Illumina HiSeq 2000. TCR beta cDNA libraries were made by 5'RACE template switching that added a universal primer site and unique molecular identifiers. Synthesis of cDNA was primed from the TCR beta constant segment and was followed by two consecutive PCR amplification steps. The authors' analysis ran thus. MIGEC handled demultiplexing of the reads and grouping by UMI, while MiTCR was used to assemble and quantify clonotypes. To exclude erroneous sequences, only TCR cDNA sequences supported by at least two reads were retained. The tcR package was used for downstream repertoire analysis, with clonotypes matched between fractions based on CDR3 nucleotide sequence plus V segment. VDJmatch was used to annotate antigen specificity against VDJdb, with one amino acid substitution allowed in CDR3. Following reprocessing of the reads by TCRdb, the data hold one row per CDR3 protein sequence and no DNA is available. These V and J calls rely on TCRdb rather than the paper's analysis. The table for this sample records 350,000 to 500,000 distinct CDR3 sequences. The top ten constitute less than 7.5% of the sample.

The chain is encoded by TRBV5-1 joined to TRBJ2-7; TCRdb's D gene call, TRBD2, goes unchecked for lack of DNA. Sample: blood T cells: a sorted CD56 or NKG2C T cell subset, CD4+ or CD8+ T cells, or bulk PBMC T cells (not recorded which). The receptor was isolated from a woman between 18 and 75 years old in good health. The encoded CDR3 is CASSWNWEGDRPYEQYF. Reference TRBV5-1 and TRBJ2-7 proteins supply the regions before and after the CDR3; the full variable domain is: KAGVTQTPRYLIKTRGQQVTLSCSPISGHRSVSWYQQTPGQGLQFLFEYFSETQRNKGNFPGRFSGRQFSNSRSEMNVSTLELGDSALYLCASSWNWEGDRPYEQYFGPGTRLTVT.